This T cell receptor (beta chain) was captured in a study of shared clonotypes between healthy human individuals. Study-level points and caveats: The generation probabilities recorded for non-shared clonotypes fell below those of clonotypes shared by all four donors.

Germline V CDR1 and CDR2: SGHKS, YYEKEE (reference sequence). The CDR3 length is 13 residues. Between the trimmed V and J ends, which lost 5 bases and 3 bases, there was a span of 11 bases. On this clone itself: Its antigen remains unidentified.

The material for each subset, its genomic DNA, was split evenly across several immunoSEQ plates. The repertoire was sequenced with immunoSEQ multiplex PCR; TCRdb's copy has only in-frame clones and lacks some. The repertoire has hundreds of thousands of clones, more than 60% of them found once; the top ten carry about 10%. All donors were Caucasian adults living in Nashville, Tennessee. This chain links TRBV5-5 with TRBJ2-5; D remains unclear. The sequence was collected from a man aged 25 to 40 in good health. The sequencing sample was made of memory CD4+ T cells sorted from blood. Subset given: CD45RA-negative fraction. The CDR3 loop reads CASRHPGEETQYF. CDR3 nucleotides: TGTGCCAGCAGGCACCCCGGAGAAGAGACCCAGTACTTC.